These T cell receptor beta chains were read from a single sample in a study of beta chain features in type 1 diabetes. The table came from immunoSEQ multiplex PCR; TCRdb's copy has only in-frame clones and leaves some out. The sample yields roughly 140,000 clones, nearly 50% seen once. Sequenced sample: Tregs from blood. These receptor sequences come from a young man in good health. Each CDR3 is given with its conserved first and last residue. For some rows the clone size is stated as once, few or many, or as a class when expanded; others skip it.

v_gene	abundance	j_gene	len	CDR3aa
TRBV2	NA	TRBJ1-1	12	CASSSTDTEAFF
TRBV19	NA	TRBJ1-2	14	CASRMTGGSYGYTF
TRBV7-9	few	TRBJ1-5	13	CASRRDGNQPQHF
TRBV5-1	NA	TRBJ2-1	14	CASKLAGGLHEQFF
TRBV28	once	TRBJ2-4	17	CASSLRTGRLAKNIQYF
TRBV6-5	NA	TRBJ1-2	15	CASSYSGQGNYGYTF
TRBV6-1	NA	TRBJ1-2	14	CASTLGQTNYGYTF
TRBV28	few	TRBJ2-4	14	CASSFEVAGNIQYF
TRBV6-5	NA	TRBJ1-2	14	CASSRTLDRGGYTF
TRBV29-1	NA	NA	16	CSVVYIWAGGVYEQYF
TRBV29-1	NA	TRBJ1-3	13	CSVGQGLGNTIYF
TRBV10-3	NA	TRBJ2-1	15	CAISERGRSYNEQFF
TRBV6-5	few	TRBJ2-1	14	CASSYSRVGNEQFF
TRBV4-2	NA	TRBJ1-5	13	CASSGLQGQPQHF
TRBV19	NA	TRBJ1-5	13	CASRKGREKAQHF
TRBV7-3	many	TRBJ1-1	15	CASSLRGGARTEAFF
TRBV29-1	NA	TRBJ1-1	13	CSVAGQGAAEAFF
TRBV19	NA	TRBJ2-5	13	CASRRLADETQYF
TRBV5-1	few	TRBJ1-2	15	CASSLGGVGNYGYTF
TRBV7-6	few	TRBJ2-7	13	CASSKQGPYEQYF
TRBV6-6	NA	TRBJ1-6	13	CASSYMSDSPLHF
TRBV5-1	NA	TRBJ2-2	16	CASSLGSVINTGELFF
TRBV6-5	few	TRBJ1-1	14	CASSPLGGTREAFF
TRBV25-1	NA	TRBJ2-6	14	CASSDRAGANVLTF
TRBV6-5	NA	TRBJ1-5	12	CASRRGNQPQHF
TRBV5-4	few	TRBJ1-1	16	CASSPRPAGGRTEAFF
TRBV11-1	few	TRBJ1-1	14	CASSPEVHGTEAFF
TRBV4-1	NA	TRBJ2-5	18	CASSQAPGLAGWQETQYF
TRBV7-2	NA	TRBJ2-1	18	CASSFLSSSGSPRDEQFF
TRBV5-4	NA	TRBJ2-3	15	CASSLAGRGPDTQYF
TRBV10-3	NA	TRBJ2-5	13	CAIRGQGQETQYF
TRBV9	NA	TRBJ2-3	20	CASSPRWGSGQSLLTDTQYF
TRBV6-4	NA	TRBJ1-1	15	CAGEEQGLENTEAFF
TRBV18	NA	TRBJ1-6	17	CASSPWSQGKGNSPLHF
TRBV6-5	NA	TRBJ1-4	14	CASSPRRELGKLFF
TRBV10-3	NA	TRBJ1-2	14	CAIRRQGTNYGYTF
TRBV7-2	NA	TRBJ1-5	15	CASSLSRDRGQPQHF
TRBV7-2	NA	TRBJ2-2	16	CASSLTRPSNTGELFF
TRBV7-2	NA	TRBJ1-5	15	CASSRGRAPNQPQHF
TRBV7-3	few	TRBJ2-2	16	CASSLSAGGHTGELFF
TRBV28	once	TRBJ1-1	12	CASRSGNTEAFF
TRBV19	NA	TRBJ2-7	14	CASSTTGGPHEQYF
TRBV7-2	NA	TRBJ2-4	16	CASSSRTGRVGNIQYF
TRBV6-5	NA	TRBJ2-3	15	CASSYSGRAADTQYF
TRBV29-1	once	TRBJ2-3	14	CSVVGGNYTDTQYF
TRBV20-1	NA	TRBJ2-7	10	CSARGTATSF
TRBV28	few	TRBJ1-2	12	CGSGGQYYGYTF